The entry below gives a single T cell receptor (beta chain) sequence along with its context. The CDR3 contains 12 residues. V lost 5 bases to trimming and J lost 8 bases, with 10 bases between them. Germline V gives CDR1 SGHTA, CDR2 FQGNSA. The method was immunoSEQ multiplex PCR; TCRdb's version includes in-frame clones alone and lacks a portion of them. The sample contains hundreds of thousands of clones, about 90% of which appear only once. These data belong to a study of blood T cell repertoires in COVID-19. On the study more broadly: The United States, Italy and Spain supplied acute and convalescent COVID-19 samples. Nucleic acid was either cDNA or gDNA, and it came from T cells, B-cell-depleted T cells, or PBMCs.

Cohort assignment relied on participant-reported clinical history. Donors in Cohort 3 who had recovered were those with two negative PCRs, healthcare professional clearance, or resolution of their symptoms. This sequence originates from a woman between 25 and 40 years old who had recovered from COVID-19. Sequencing was done on a sample of PBMCs or T cells enriched from blood (not recorded which). The chain carries TRBV7-2 and TRBJ2-4, with a weak D call TRBD2 (5 bases). The CDR3 region is CASSRGSDIQYF. The CDR3 nucleotides read TGTGCCAGCAGCCGAGGGTCGGACATTCAGTACTTC.